This entry features one TCR beta chain sequence. These data are taken from a study of long-term antiretroviral therapy in people with HIV. V was cut by 0 bases and J by 4 bases, with 7 bases left in between. The length of the CDR3 is 13 residues. From germline, CDR1 is SGHDT and CDR2 YYEEEE. Run at survey level, the immunoSEQ assay was version v3.0. The method was immunoSEQ multiplex PCR; TCRdb's version includes in-frame clones alone and lacks a portion of them. In the table there are about 43,000 clones, about nine tenths of which are singletons. The source is a woman in her fifties or sixties with HIV. The chain couples TRBV5-6 to TRBJ2-5; D uncertain. The sequencing used unsorted PBMCs, collected 0.1 years before starting antiretroviral therapy. The CDR3 DNA sequence: TGTGCCAGCAGCTTGGAGGGCCTAGAGACCCAGTACTTC. Translated: CASSLEGLETQYF.